Listed here is a single TCR beta chain. Its antigen is undetermined. Other DNA sequences within the sample encode an identical CDR3. V lost 5 bases to trimming and J lost 2 bases, with 14 bases between them. The CDR3 totals 15 residues. The germline V gene has CDR1 SEHNR and CDR2 FQNEAQ (reference sequence). This sample is drawn from a study of shared clonotypes between healthy human individuals. Study-level points and caveats: Non-shared clonotypes had lower generation probabilities than clonotypes shared by all four sorted-subset donors.

Clones were sequenced by immunoSEQ multiplex PCR, and TCRdb holds only the in-frame ones, with some missing. The table has some 1 million clones, around 76% seen once; the top ten hold 1.4%. The TCR comes from a man between 18 and 29 years old in good health. The chain uses TRBV7-9 and TRBJ2-3; D possibly corresponds to TRBD2 (7 bases). Sequenced input: memory CD4+ T cells sorted from blood. The subset: CD45RA-negative fraction. In DNA form, the CDR3 reads TGTGCCAGCAGCCTAGAGGGGGGGATCACAGATACGCAGTATTTT. It encodes CASSLEGGITDTQYF.